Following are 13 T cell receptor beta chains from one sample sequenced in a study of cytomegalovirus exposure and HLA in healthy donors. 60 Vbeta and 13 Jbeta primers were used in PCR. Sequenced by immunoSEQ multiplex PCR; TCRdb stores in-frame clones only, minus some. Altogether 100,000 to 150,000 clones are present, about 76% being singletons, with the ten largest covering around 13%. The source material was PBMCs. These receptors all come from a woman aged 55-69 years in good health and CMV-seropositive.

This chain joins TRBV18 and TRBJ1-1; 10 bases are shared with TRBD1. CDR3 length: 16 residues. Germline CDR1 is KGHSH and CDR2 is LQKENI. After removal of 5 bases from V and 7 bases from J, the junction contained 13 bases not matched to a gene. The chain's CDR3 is CASSYRTGTGAIEAFF. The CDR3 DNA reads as TGTGCCAGCTCATACCGCACCGGGACAGGGGCTATTGAAGCTTTCTTT. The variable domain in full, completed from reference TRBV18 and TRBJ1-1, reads NAGVMQNPRHLVRRRGQEARLRCSPMKGHSHVYWYRQLPEEGLKFMVYLQKENIIDESGMPKERFSAEFPKEGPSILRIQQVVRGDSAAYFCASSYRTGTGAIEAFFGQGTRLTVV.

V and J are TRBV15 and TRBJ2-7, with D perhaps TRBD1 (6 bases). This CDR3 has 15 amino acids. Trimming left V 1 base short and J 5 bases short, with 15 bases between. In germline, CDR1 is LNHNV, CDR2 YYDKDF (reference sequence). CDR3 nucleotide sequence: TGTGCCACCAGCAGAGCACAGGGTGGGCAGCACGAGCAGTACTTC. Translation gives CATSRAQGGQHEQYF.

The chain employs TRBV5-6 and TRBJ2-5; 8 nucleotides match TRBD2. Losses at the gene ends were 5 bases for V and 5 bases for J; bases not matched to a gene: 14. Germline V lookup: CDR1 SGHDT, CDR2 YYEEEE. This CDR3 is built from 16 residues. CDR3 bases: TGTGCCAGCAGTAAAAAATTGCGGGGGGCTGGGGAGACCCAGTACTTC. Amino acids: CASSKKLRGAGETQYF.

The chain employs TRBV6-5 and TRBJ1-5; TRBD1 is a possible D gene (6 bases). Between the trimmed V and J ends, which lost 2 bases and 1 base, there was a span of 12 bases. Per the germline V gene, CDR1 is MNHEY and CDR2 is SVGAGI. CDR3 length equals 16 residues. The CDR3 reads CASSYPKGGSNQPQHF. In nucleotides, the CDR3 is TGTGCCAGCAGTTACCCCAAGGGGGGGAGCAATCAGCCCCAGCATTTT.

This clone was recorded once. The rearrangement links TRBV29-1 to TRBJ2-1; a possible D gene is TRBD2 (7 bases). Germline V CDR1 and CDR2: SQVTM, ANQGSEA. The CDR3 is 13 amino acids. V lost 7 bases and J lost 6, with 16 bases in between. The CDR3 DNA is TGCAGCGGAGTTGGGGGGGCGTTCAATGAGCAGTTCTTC. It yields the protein CSGVGGAFNEQFF.

DNA for the CDR3: TGTGCCAGCAGCTTATGGGGAGGTGAGCAGTTCTTC. Residues: CASSLWGGEQFF. The chain links TRBV7-2 to TRBJ2-1; tentatively, D is TRBD2 (6 bases). CDR1 is SGHTA and CDR2 is FQGNSA in the germline V gene. Trimming pared 2 bases from V and 9 bases from J, leaving 8 bases between. This CDR3 contains 12 residues.

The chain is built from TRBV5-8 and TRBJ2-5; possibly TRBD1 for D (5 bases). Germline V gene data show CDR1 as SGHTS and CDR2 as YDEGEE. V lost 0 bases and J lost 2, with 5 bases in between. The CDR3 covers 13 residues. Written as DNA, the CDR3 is TGTGCCAGCAGCTTGGACAGGCAAGAGACCCAGTACTTC. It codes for CASSLDRQETQYF.

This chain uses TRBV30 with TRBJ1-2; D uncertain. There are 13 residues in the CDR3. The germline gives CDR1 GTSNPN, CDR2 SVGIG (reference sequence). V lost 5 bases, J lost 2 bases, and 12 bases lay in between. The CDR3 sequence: CAWGGFPNYGYTF. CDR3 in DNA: TGTGCCTGGGGAGGATTTCCAAACTATGGCTACACCTTC.

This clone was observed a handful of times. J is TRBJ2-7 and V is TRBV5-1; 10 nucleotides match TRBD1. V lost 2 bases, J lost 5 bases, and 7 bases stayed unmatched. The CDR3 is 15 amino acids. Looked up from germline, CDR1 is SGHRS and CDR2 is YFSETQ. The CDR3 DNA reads TGCGCCAGCAGCTTCCCACTGACAGGGGGCGACGAGCAGTACTTC. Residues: CASSFPLTGGDEQYF.

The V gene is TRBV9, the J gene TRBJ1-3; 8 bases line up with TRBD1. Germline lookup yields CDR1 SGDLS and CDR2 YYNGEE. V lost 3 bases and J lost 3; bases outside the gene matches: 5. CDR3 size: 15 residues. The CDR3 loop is CASSAGQAFGNTIYF. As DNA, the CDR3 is TGTGCCAGCAGCGCGGGACAGGCATTTGGAAACACCATATATTTT.

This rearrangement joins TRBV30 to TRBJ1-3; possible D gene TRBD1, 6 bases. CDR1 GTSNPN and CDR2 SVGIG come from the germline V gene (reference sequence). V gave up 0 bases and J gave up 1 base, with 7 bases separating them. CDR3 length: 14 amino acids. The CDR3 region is CAWSVGTSGNTIYF. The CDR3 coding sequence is TGTGCCTGGAGTGTAGGGACATCTGGAAACACCATATATTTT.

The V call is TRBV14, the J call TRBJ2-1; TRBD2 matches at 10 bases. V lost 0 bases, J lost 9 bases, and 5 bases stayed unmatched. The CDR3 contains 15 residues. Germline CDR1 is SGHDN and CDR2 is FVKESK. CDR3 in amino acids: CASSQDFLAGVEQFF. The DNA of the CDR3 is TGTGCCAGCAGCCAAGATTTTCTAGCGGGAGTTGAGCAGTTCTTC.

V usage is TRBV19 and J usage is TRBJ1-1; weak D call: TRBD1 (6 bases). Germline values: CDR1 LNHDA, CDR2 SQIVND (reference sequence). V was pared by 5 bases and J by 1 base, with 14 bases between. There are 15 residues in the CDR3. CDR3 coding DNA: TGTGCCAGTAGTTTAAGCGGGACACCGAACACTGAAGCTTTCTTT. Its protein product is CASSLSGTPNTEAFF. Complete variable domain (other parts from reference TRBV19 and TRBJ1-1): DGGITQSPKYLFRKEGQNVTLSCEQNLNHDAMYWYRQDPGQGLRLIYYSQIVNDFQKGDIAEGYSVSREKKESFPLTVTSAQKNPTAFYLCASSLSGTPNTEAFFGQGTRLTVV.